This record looks at one T cell receptor (beta chain) sequence and its context. Unmatched junction bases numbered 11, after V lost 5 bases and J lost 8 bases. The CDR3 contains 15 residues. Germline lookup yields CDR1 SEHNR and CDR2 FQNEAQ (reference sequence). This sample is part of a study of blood T cell repertoires in COVID-19. Overall study context: The United States, Italy and Spain supplied acute and convalescent COVID-19 samples.

Generated by immunoSEQ multiplex PCR, the TCRdb table keeps only in-frame clones and is missing some. This sample has about 200,000 clones; almost 85% occur once, and the top ten carry 6.5% to 7%. V usage is TRBV7-9 and J usage is TRBJ1-2, with 10 bases that match TRBD1. The sequence derives from a human donor with acute or convalescent COVID-19. The donor label of this sample is uncertain. Sequencing was carried out using peripheral blood. The CDR3 region has the DNA TGTGCCAGCAGCCTGCGAGGGACAGGGGACGTGGGCTACACCTTC. This sequence encodes CASSLRGTGDVGYTF.